These T cell receptor beta chains were read from a single sample in a study of cytomegalovirus exposure and HLA in healthy donors. Here immunoSEQ multiplex PCR was the method, and the copy in TCRdb shows in-frame clones only, minus some. Seen here are 30,000 to 40,000 clones, about four fifths observed once, and the top ten hold about a tenth. Specimen: PBMCs. The source is a woman in her 40s in good health and CMV-seronegative. The CDR3 runs from the conserved cysteine through the conserved F or W. The order of the fields is J gene, V gene, clone size, D gene, CDR3 protein, CDR3 DNA. D genes are given only for firm matches. Not all rows give a size; the values are once, few, many and, for expanded clones, a class.

TRBJ1-5,TRBV2,few,.,CASSAGNSNQPQHF,TGTGCCAGCAGTGCAGGCAATAGCAATCAGCCCCAGCATTTT
TRBJ1-2,TRBV4-3,once,.,CASSQDLGQVSGYTF,TGCGCCAGCAGCCAAGATCTGGGGCAGGTCTCCGGCTACACCTTC
TRBJ1-1,TRBV7-2,.,TRBD1,CASSLEGPGQGVTEAFF,TGTGCCAGCAGCTTAGAGGGCCCGGGACAGGGGGTCACTGAAGCTTTCTTT
TRBJ2-5,TRBV6-6,.,TRBD1,CASRRGTGGKETQYF,TGTGCCAGCAGGAGAGGGACAGGGGGGAAAGAGACCCAGTACTTC
TRBJ2-1,TRBV15,.,.,CATSRPPDWVYNEQFF,TGTGCCACCAGCAGACCTCCGGACTGGGTCTACAATGAGCAGTTCTTC
TRBJ2-5,TRBV7-2,.,.,CASSLGQGSETQYF,TGTGCCAGCAGCTTAGGGCAGGGGTCAGAGACCCAGTACTTC
TRBJ1-1,TRBV15,once,.,CATSVRSMNTEAFF,TGTGCCACCAGTGTGAGGTCTATGAACACTGAAGCTTTCTTT
TRBJ1-2,TRBV4-1,.,TRBD1,CASSPGQEDNYGYTF,TGCGCCAGCAGCCCGGGACAGGAAGATAACTATGGCTACACCTTC
TRBJ1-1,TRBV5-1,.,TRBD1,CASSFGTGAEDTEAFF,TGCGCCAGCAGCTTTGGGACAGGGGCGGAGGACACTGAAGCTTTCTTT
TRBJ2-1,TRBV7-6,.,.,CASSSEPGLRDNEQFF,TGTGCCAGCAGCTCTGAACCGGGACTCAGAGACAATGAGCAGTTCTTC
TRBJ1-1,TRBV5-1,.,.,CASSLGEYNTEAFF,TGCGCCAGCAGCTTGGGGGAGTACAACACTGAAGCTTTCTTT
TRBJ2-3,TRBV7-2,.,.,CASSEQGGIYQDTQYF,TGTGCCAGCAGCGAGCAGGGGGGAATTTACCAAGATACGCAGTATTTT
TRBJ2-1,TRBV27,.,TRBD2,CASSSGGYNEQFF,TGTGCCAGCTCTAGCGGGGGTTACAATGAGCAGTTCTTC
TRBJ2-3,TRBV5-1,.,TRBD2,CASSLGLAASDTQYF,TGCGCCAGCAGCTTGGGACTAGCGGCCTCAGATACGCAGTATTTT
TRBJ1-6,TRBV2,once,TRBD1,CASSGDRGSPLHF,TGTGCCAGCAGTGGGGACAGGGGTTCACCCCTCCACTTT
TRBJ1-2,TRBV7-2,.,.,CASSLARAGYTF,TGTGCCAGCAGCTTAGCGAGGGCTGGCTACACCTTC